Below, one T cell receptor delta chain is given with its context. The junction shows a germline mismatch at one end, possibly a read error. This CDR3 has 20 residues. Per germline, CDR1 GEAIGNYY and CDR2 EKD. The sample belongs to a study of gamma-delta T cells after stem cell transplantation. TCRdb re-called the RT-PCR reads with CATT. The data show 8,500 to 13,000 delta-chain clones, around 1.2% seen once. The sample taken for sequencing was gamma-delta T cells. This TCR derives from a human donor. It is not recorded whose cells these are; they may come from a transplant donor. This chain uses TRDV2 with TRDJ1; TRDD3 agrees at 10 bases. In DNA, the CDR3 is TGTGCCTGTGACGGGGTTGGGCCCGGGGGATACGCGGGCATGGCCGAAAAACTCATCTTT. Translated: CACDGVGPGGYAGMAEKLIF.